This T cell receptor (beta chain) is drawn from a study of cytomegalovirus exposure and HLA in healthy donors. Across the whole study: Approximately 180 million T cells yielded around 100 million unique TCR beta sequences, as an earlier analysis found. Study results and limitations: In a later analysis, a missense DCLRE1C variant was linked to TCR beta V- and J-gene trimming.

Concerning this clone: The antigen remains unidentified.

PCR involved 60 Vbeta and 13 Jbeta primers. The protocol was immunoSEQ multiplex PCR, while the TCRdb copy is restricted to in-frame clones and leaves out a portion. Of 85,000 to 100,000 clones listed, 55% to 65% were seen once; the top ten hold roughly 2.5%. This clonotype originated in a human donor in good health. Sequencing used PBMCs.

CDR3 bases: TGTGCCAGCAGCAAAGTAAAACAGGGGAGAACCTACGAGCAGTACTTC. Translation: CASSKVKQGRTYEQYF. The chain has TRBV21-1 and TRBJ2-7; the table calls TRBD1, which could not be checked here. TRBV21-1 is designated a pseudogene. The CDR3 sequence is 16 residues long.